The TCR beta chain described here comes from a study of blood T cell repertoires in COVID-19. In the study overall: Samples taken during acute and convalescent COVID-19 were collected in the United States, Italy and Spain. T cells, B-cell-depleted T cells, or PBMCs supplied cDNA or gDNA.

Trimming shortened V by 5 bases and J by 7 bases, and 20 bases separated the two germline ends. The germline V gene has CDR1 MDHEN and CDR2 SYDVKM. This CDR3 comprises 15 residues. In the study's own analysis: From reference gene primer amplification, estimates of nucleated cell counts were derived. Sequenced by immunoSEQ multiplex PCR; TCRdb stores in-frame clones only, minus some. V and J calls and clone size come straight from that table; D and trimming were deduced from the DNA. This table has about 180,000 clones, 80% to 90% appearing once. Sequencing was done on a sample of peripheral blood. The chain is built from TRBV28 and TRBJ1-2; D gene uncertain. This clonotype was obtained from a man aged 60-69 years with acute or convalescent COVID-19. The CDR3 region is CASSLPLADQRGYTF. CDR3 coding DNA: TGTGCCAGCAGTCTCCCCCTGGCCGACCAGCGTGGCTACACCTTC.